Described below is a single TCR beta chain sequence and its context. Clones were read by immunoSEQ multiplex PCR, and TCRdb kept only the in-frame ones, dropping some. The sample has roughly 69,000 clones; under 98% are singletons. Germline assignment: CDR1 SGHRS and CDR2 YFSETQ. The CDR3 runs to 16 residues. The V gene end was trimmed by 0 bases and the J gene end by 2 bases; junction bases not matched to a gene: 6. The data are from a study of technical replicates of blood from a few donors. The material sequenced was T cells isolated from PBMCs. The genes are TRBV5-1 and TRBJ2-3; 7 nucleotides agree with TRBD1. The TCR comes from a human donor in good health. CDR3 residues: CASSLGGGEITDTQYF. CDR3 nucleotides: TGCGCCAGCAGCTTGGGAGGGGGCGAGATCACAGATACGCAGTATTTT.